The clone carrying this T cell receptor beta chain came up a few times. This sample was taken from a study of T cell repertoires in cytomegalovirus infection. Overall study context: Shared public TCR beta signatures pointed to both CMV infection and a matching HLA type.

Germline V gene data show CDR1 as GTSNPN and CDR2 as SVGIG (reference sequence). V shed 3 bases and J shed 0 bases, with 12 bases lying between them. This CDR3 is built from 15 residues. TCRdb used MiXCR to reprocess the reads, holding one entry per CDR3 protein. This sample yields 250,000 to 350,000 distinct CDR3 sequences, of which about 23% are seen a single time; about 14% belongs to the top ten. This sequence joins TRBV30 and TRBJ1-5; D might be TRBD1 (5 bases). The source of this sequence is a human donor in good health (CMV status not recorded). Some clones in this sample may be carry-over from other donors' samples. The sequencing input was PBMCs. CDR3 sequence reads: CAWSPRGLSNQPQHF. The CDR3, as DNA: TGTGCCTGGAGCCCGCGGGGCCTTAGCAATCAGCCCCAGCATTTT.